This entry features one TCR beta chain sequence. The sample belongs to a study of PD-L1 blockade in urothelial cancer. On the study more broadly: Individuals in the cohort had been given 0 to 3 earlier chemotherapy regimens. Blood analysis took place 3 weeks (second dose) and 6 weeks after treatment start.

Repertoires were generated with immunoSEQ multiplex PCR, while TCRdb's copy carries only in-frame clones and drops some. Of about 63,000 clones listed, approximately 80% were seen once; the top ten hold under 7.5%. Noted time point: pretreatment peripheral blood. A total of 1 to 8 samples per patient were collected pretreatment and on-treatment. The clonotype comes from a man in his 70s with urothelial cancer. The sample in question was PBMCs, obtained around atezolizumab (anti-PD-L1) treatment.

CDR3 nucleotides: TGTGCCAGCAGCTTATTGGGACAAAATGGAGAGACCCAGTACTTC. It specifies CASSLLGQNGETQYF. The V gene is TRBV7-8, the J gene TRBJ2-5, with D maybe TRBD1 (6 bases). Germline loops: CDR1 SGHVS, CDR2 FQNEAQ. Trimming shortened V by 2 bases and J by 4 bases, and 14 bases separated the two germline ends. The CDR3 is made up of 15 amino acids.